This T cell receptor (beta chain) is from a study of CD8 T cells in ankylosing spondylitis. Notes on the study in general: A motif of several highly homologous TCR beta variants was seen as apparently characteristic of ankylosing spondylitis blood. The authors found the disease-linked clones to be CD8+ and relatively rare in peripheral blood. Past research had described some motif variants in reactive arthritis synovial fluid and blood.

Generation of TCR beta libraries employed quantitative 5'-RACE incorporating molecular barcodes. TCRdb reprocessed the 5' RACE reads with MiXCR, giving one entry per CDR3 protein. The sample yields under 850,000 distinct CDR3 sequences, roughly 19% seen once. The CDR3 sequence is 14 residues long. Trimming cost V 0 bases and J 1 base, with 5 bases left between them. CDR1 SEHNR and CDR2 FQNEAQ come from the germline V gene (reference sequence). Note on this clonotype: Its antigen remains unknown.

This clonotype was sampled from a male donor with ankylosing spondylitis. The sequenced sample consisted of blood, either unsorted or a sorted T cell fraction (not recorded which). This rearrangement joins TRBV7-9 to TRBJ2-3; D unclear. The CDR3 protein is CASSLAPGTDTQYF. In DNA form, the CDR3 reads TGTGCCAGCAGCTTAGCCCCCGGCACAGATACGCAGTATTTT.